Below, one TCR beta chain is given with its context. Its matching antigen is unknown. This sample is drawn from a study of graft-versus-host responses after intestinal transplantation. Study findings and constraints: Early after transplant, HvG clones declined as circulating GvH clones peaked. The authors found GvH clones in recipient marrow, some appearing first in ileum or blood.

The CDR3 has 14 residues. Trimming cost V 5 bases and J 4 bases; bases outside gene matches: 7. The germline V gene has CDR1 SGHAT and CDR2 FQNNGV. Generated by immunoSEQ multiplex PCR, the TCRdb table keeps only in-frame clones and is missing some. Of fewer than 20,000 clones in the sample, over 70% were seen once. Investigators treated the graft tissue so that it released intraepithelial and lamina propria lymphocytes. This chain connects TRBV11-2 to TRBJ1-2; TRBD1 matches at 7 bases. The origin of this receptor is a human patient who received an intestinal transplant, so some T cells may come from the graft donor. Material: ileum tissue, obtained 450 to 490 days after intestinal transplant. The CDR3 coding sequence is TGTGCCAGCAGCCTCGGGGGACAGACCTATGGCTACACCTTC. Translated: CASSLGGQTYGYTF.